This record concerns one T cell receptor beta chain sequence. As yet, its antigen is unknown. This specimen belongs to a study of CD8 T cells in ankylosing spondylitis. Study-wide points: CD8+ by phenotype, disease-linked clones were relatively rare in peripheral blood. Significant enrichment of disease-linked clones was reported in matched ankylosing spondylitis synovial fluid. About 8 highly homologous variants formed a TCR beta motif that appeared characteristic of ankylosing spondylitis blood. Earlier reports found some motif variants in synovial fluid and blood in reactive arthritis.

The TCR beta libraries were generated through quantitative 5'-RACE incorporating molecular barcodes. TCRdb analysed the 5' RACE reads with MiXCR anew, one entry per CDR3 protein. The repertoire holds about 400,000 distinct CDR3 sequences, with around 24% as singletons. Trimming stripped 3 bases from V and 3 bases from J, with 8 bases between. Germline V gene lookup returns CDR1 KGHSH and CDR2 LQKENI. The CDR3 spans 13 residues. Sequencing used blood, either unsorted or a sorted T cell fraction (not recorded which). The J gene is TRBJ2-5, the V gene TRBV18; the D is unclear. The origin of this receptor is a male donor with ankylosing spondylitis. As DNA, the CDR3 is TGTGCCAGCTCACCTTTACCCAAAGAGACCCAGTACTTC. This translates into CASSPLPKETQYF.